These 23 T cell receptor beta chains were sequenced from one sample in a study of blood T cell repertoires in COVID-19. Assay: immunoSEQ multiplex PCR; the TCRdb copy retains only in-frame clones and omits some. The sample lists roughly 190,000 clones, roughly 84% seen once, with approximately 2.4% in the top ten. Sequenced: peripheral blood. All receptors derive from a human donor with acute or convalescent COVID-19. The donor label of this sample is uncertain.

The V gene is TRBV28, the J gene TRBJ1-1; no clear D. CDR1 and CDR2 (germline): MDHEN, SYDVKM. The germline V and J ends were trimmed by 6 bases and 2 bases, with 7 bases remaining between them. The CDR3 length is 12 residues. The CDR3 spells CASSPSNTEAFF. The CDR3 nucleotides read TGTGCCAGCAGCCCGAGTAACACTGAAGCTTTCTTT.

This clone has only a few counts. The chain employs TRBV5-1 and TRBJ2-3; no reliable D call. The CDR3 runs 14 residues. Trimming took off 1 base at V and 2 bases at J, with 8 bases between the two ends. CDR1 SGHRS and CDR2 YFSETQ come from the germline V gene. In DNA form, the CDR3 reads TGCGCCAGCAGCTTGCTACCCCTCACAGATACGCAGTATTTT. It encodes CASSLLPLTDTQYF.

The chain is built from TRBV5-8 and TRBJ2-2; a weak D match, TRBD1 (6 bases). Between the trimmed V and J ends, which lost 4 bases and 1 base, there was a span of 14 bases. The CDR3 loop spans 16 amino acids. Germline CDR1 and CDR2: SGHTS and YDEGEE. The CDR3 sequence: CASSRGQGGNTGELFF. CDR3 nucleotides: TGTGCCAGCAGCCGCGGTCAAGGGGGGAACACCGGGGAGCTGTTTTTT.

The chain couples TRBV19 to TRBJ2-1, with a possible D match to TRBD1 (8 bases). The CDR3 covers 14 residues. Deletions cut 5 bases from V and 7 bases from J, with 15 bases between. Germline values: CDR1 LNHDA, CDR2 SQIVND (reference sequence). CDR3 sequence: CASSPDREGNEQFF. CDR3 bases: TGTGCCAGTAGTCCGGACAGGGAGGGAAATGAGCAGTTCTTC.

This clone is a singleton in its sample. V is TRBV19 and J is TRBJ1-4; no firm D call. V shed 9 bases and J shed 3 bases, with 11 bases lying between them. Germline V gives CDR1 LNHDA, CDR2 SQIVND (reference sequence). The CDR3 totals 13 residues. The DNA for the CDR3 is TGTGCCAGCAAGAGTCGGGCTAATGAAAAACTGTTTTTT. Protein product: CASKSRANEKLFF.

The V call is TRBV4-2, the J call TRBJ2-2; maybe TRBD1 (6 bases). This CDR3 has 15 residues. V was shortened by 5 bases and J by 1 base, with 11 bases between the two germline ends. Germline V lookup: CDR1 LGHNA, CDR2 YNFKEQ. The CDR3 coding sequence is TGTGCCAGCAGCGCCCGACAGGTGAACACCGGGGAGCTGTTTTTT. It codes for CASSARQVNTGELFF.

The rearrangement uses TRBV5-8 and TRBJ1-2; TRBD1 aligns across 9 bases. The CDR3 length is 16 residues. The germline CDR1 and CDR2 sequences are SGHTS and YDEGEE. V trimming: 4 bases; J trimming: 3 bases; junction bases outside the gene matches: 10. In nucleotides, the CDR3 is TGTGCCAGCAGCCTGGGGACAGGGTCCGCGGACTATGGCTACACCTTC. It specifies CASSLGTGSADYGYTF.

This clone was seen just once. This sequence joins TRBV28 and TRBJ2-7; possibly TRBD1 for D (5 bases). CDR1 MDHEN and CDR2 SYDVKM come from the germline V gene. Trimming cost V 10 bases and J 2 bases, with 12 bases left between them. The length of the CDR3 is 12 residues. In DNA, the CDR3 is TGTGCCATCGAAGGGGCCACCTACGAGCAGTACTTC. Encoded protein: CAIEGATYEQYF.

This CDR3 reads CAWSSGYEQFF. The CDR3, as DNA: TGTGCCTGGAGTTCGGGTTATGAGCAGTTCTTC. This chain connects TRBV30 to TRBJ2-1; no clear D. The V end lost 2 bases, the J end lost 8 bases, and 7 bases lay between the germline ends. This CDR3 comprises 11 residues. The V gene's germline CDR1 is GTSNPN and CDR2 SVGIG (reference sequence).

The gene calls are TRBV5-4 and TRBJ2-3, with 7 bases matching TRBD2. With 0 bases clipped from V and 2 bases from J, the junction kept 6 bases outside the gene matches. CDR3 length: 16 amino acids. The germline V gene encodes CDR1 SGHNT and CDR2 YYREEE (reference sequence). The CDR3 here is CASSLGGSGPTDTQYF. CDR3 nucleotides: TGTGCCAGCAGCTTGGGCGGGAGCGGGCCCACAGATACGCAGTATTTT.

This clone was seen a few times. The CDR3 is CSAQLGNEQFF. CDR3 DNA: TGCAGTGCGCAGCTAGGTAATGAGCAGTTCTTC. V and J are TRBV20-1 and TRBJ2-1; D gene unclear. Germline V lookup: CDR1 DFQATT, CDR2 SNEGSKA (reference sequence). Between the trimmed V and J ends, which lost 6 bases and 7 bases, there was a span of 10 bases. The CDR3 is 11 residues long.

The V call is TRBV14, the J call TRBJ1-1; 8 bases map to TRBD1. V gave up 0 bases and J gave up 5 bases; unmatched junction bases: 8. CDR1 is SGHDN and CDR2 is FVKESK in the germline V gene. This CDR3 is built from 16 residues. CDR3 DNA: TGTGCCAGCAGCCAAGATATCGTCAGGGGGCGAACTGAAGCTTTCTTT. Translated, it gives CASSQDIVRGRTEAFF.

The J gene is TRBJ1-3, the V gene TRBV3-1 (or the pseudogene TRBV3-2); D may be TRBD1 (6 bases). Per the germline V gene, CDR1 is LGHDT and CDR2 is YNNKEL (reference sequence). The length of the CDR3 is 15 residues. Trimming removed 3 bases from V and 4 bases from J, with 13 bases in between. The CDR3 DNA follows: TGTGCCAGCAGCCACAGGGGTAGTAGGGGAAACACCATATATTTT. It codes for CASSHRGSRGNTIYF.

The rearrangement joins TRBV5-1 to TRBJ1-2, with D unresolved. Between the trimmed V and J ends, which lost 4 bases and 6 bases, there was a span of 22 bases. The CDR3 is 16 amino acids. CDR1 SGHRS and CDR2 YFSETQ come from the germline V gene. DNA of the CDR3: TGCGCCAGCAGCCCTCCGGAGACGGGAGGGAGTGATGGCTACACCTTC. Its protein product is CASSPPETGGSDGYTF.

The CDR3 here is CASRTSGEYNEQFF. In nucleotides, the CDR3 is TGCGCCAGCCGGACTAGCGGGGAGTACAATGAGCAGTTCTTC. The chain joins TRBV5-1 to TRBJ2-1; 12 bases line up with TRBD2. This CDR3 contains 14 residues. Trimming took 7 bases from V and 4 from J; bases not matched to a gene: 3. Germline CDR1 and CDR2: SGHRS and YFSETQ.

The gene calls are TRBV28 and TRBJ1-2; D is unclear. The CDR3 extends over 15 amino acids. Germline V gene data show CDR1 as MDHEN and CDR2 as SYDVKM. Trimming left V 3 bases short and J 0 bases short, with 11 bases between. The DNA for the CDR3 is TGTGCCAGCAGTTTTCCGAGGGAGGCTAACTATGGCTACACCTTC. Its protein product is CASSFPREANYGYTF.

The V and J genes are TRBV19 and TRBJ1-6; D is possibly TRBD1 (6 bases). There are 15 residues in the CDR3. V dropped 4 bases and J dropped 0 bases, with 7 bases sitting between them. Germline V gives CDR1 LNHDA, CDR2 SQIVND (reference sequence). The CDR3 spells CASSTDSSYNSPLHF. The CDR3 nucleotides read TGTGCCAGTAGTACGGACAGCTCCTATAATTCACCCCTCCACTTT.

This clone was recorded once. The chain employs TRBV7-2 and TRBJ2-3; TRBD2 matches 13 bases. V gave up 2 bases and J gave up 4 bases; unmatched junction bases: 0. The CDR3 contains 15 residues. The germline V gene has CDR1 SGHTA and CDR2 FQGNSA. The CDR3 sequence: CASSLTSGRADTQYF. The CDR3 DNA follows: TGTGCCAGCAGCTTAACTAGCGGGAGGGCAGATACGCAGTATTTT.

The chain carries TRBV18 and TRBJ2-7; the match to TRBD2 covers 12 bases. V lost 0 bases, J lost 7 bases, and 4 bases stayed unmatched. CDR3 length equals 15 residues. Germline V gene data show CDR1 as KGHSH and CDR2 as LQKENI. CDR3 loop: CASSPPSLAGGEQYF. The CDR3 DNA follows: TGTGCCAGCTCACCACCATCTCTAGCGGGAGGGGAGCAGTACTTC.

In this sample, this clone turned up once. The V call is TRBV2, the J call TRBJ2-7; TRBD1 aligns across 10 bases. The CDR3 sequence is 13 residues long. Germline V gives CDR1 SNHLY, CDR2 FYNNEI. Trimming at V came to 8 bases and at J to 2 bases, leaving 3 bases not matched to a gene. CDR3 loop: CASGDRGTYEQYF. CDR3 coding DNA: TGTGCCAGCGGGGACAGGGGTACCTACGAGCAGTACTTC.

The chain carries TRBV7-9 and TRBJ1-2, with 9 bases fitting TRBD1. Germline V gene sequence: CDR1 SEHNR, CDR2 FQNEAQ (reference sequence). Trimming took 5 bases from V and 8 from J; bases not matched to a gene: 9. The CDR3 runs to 14 residues. In DNA, the CDR3 is TGTGCCAGCAGCGCAAGGGGACAGGGAGGAGGCTACACCTTC. Protein: CASSARGQGGGYTF.

The J gene is TRBJ2-5, the V gene TRBV6-5; maybe TRBD1 (6 bases). The ends were cut back, 6 bases at V and 5 bases at J, with 19 bases in the middle. The CDR3 consists of 15 residues. From germline, CDR1 is MNHEY and CDR2 SVGAGI. CDR3 sequence (DNA): TGTGCCAGCAGCGACGCACGCAGGGGCGCGGAGACCCAGTACTTC. It translates to CASSDARRGAETQYF.

V usage is TRBV18 and J usage is TRBJ1-1, with D unclear. The germline V gene encodes CDR1 KGHSH and CDR2 LQKENI. The CDR3 extends over 13 amino acids. Trimming cost V 1 base and J 2 bases, with 5 bases left between them. The CDR3 DNA reads as TGTGCCAGCTCACCACTCCTCAACACTGAAGCTTTCTTT. Protein product: CASSPLLNTEAFF.